The present T cell receptor (beta chain) was sequenced within a study of CD8+ T cells in alopecia areata. Findings and limits, study-wide: Mice showed clearer TCR sharing than patients did, a gap that was possibly HLA-related.

Isolated RNA was reverse transcribed into cDNA used as the sequencing template. Repertoires were generated with immunoSEQ multiplex PCR, while TCRdb's copy carries only in-frame clones and drops some. The sample has about 210,000 clones; roughly 40% are singletons. Treatment of the sample: oral pan-JAK inhibitor, 5-10 mg twice daily. There are 15 residues in the CDR3. Trimming removed 0 bases from V and 2 bases from J, with 8 bases in between. From germline, CDR1 is MGHRA and CDR2 YSYEKL. As concerns this clone: The antigen is undetermined.

The chain links TRBV4-1 to TRBJ1-5, with a weak D call TRBD1 (5 bases). The material was CD4+ T cells sorted from blood, obtained at roughly week 36, from a patient treated with tofacitinib. The TCR originated in a human donor with alopecia areata. The CDR3 region has the DNA TGCGCCAGCAGCCAAGAAGGGGTGGGCAATCAGCCCCAGCATTTT. It translates to CASSQEGVGNQPQHF.